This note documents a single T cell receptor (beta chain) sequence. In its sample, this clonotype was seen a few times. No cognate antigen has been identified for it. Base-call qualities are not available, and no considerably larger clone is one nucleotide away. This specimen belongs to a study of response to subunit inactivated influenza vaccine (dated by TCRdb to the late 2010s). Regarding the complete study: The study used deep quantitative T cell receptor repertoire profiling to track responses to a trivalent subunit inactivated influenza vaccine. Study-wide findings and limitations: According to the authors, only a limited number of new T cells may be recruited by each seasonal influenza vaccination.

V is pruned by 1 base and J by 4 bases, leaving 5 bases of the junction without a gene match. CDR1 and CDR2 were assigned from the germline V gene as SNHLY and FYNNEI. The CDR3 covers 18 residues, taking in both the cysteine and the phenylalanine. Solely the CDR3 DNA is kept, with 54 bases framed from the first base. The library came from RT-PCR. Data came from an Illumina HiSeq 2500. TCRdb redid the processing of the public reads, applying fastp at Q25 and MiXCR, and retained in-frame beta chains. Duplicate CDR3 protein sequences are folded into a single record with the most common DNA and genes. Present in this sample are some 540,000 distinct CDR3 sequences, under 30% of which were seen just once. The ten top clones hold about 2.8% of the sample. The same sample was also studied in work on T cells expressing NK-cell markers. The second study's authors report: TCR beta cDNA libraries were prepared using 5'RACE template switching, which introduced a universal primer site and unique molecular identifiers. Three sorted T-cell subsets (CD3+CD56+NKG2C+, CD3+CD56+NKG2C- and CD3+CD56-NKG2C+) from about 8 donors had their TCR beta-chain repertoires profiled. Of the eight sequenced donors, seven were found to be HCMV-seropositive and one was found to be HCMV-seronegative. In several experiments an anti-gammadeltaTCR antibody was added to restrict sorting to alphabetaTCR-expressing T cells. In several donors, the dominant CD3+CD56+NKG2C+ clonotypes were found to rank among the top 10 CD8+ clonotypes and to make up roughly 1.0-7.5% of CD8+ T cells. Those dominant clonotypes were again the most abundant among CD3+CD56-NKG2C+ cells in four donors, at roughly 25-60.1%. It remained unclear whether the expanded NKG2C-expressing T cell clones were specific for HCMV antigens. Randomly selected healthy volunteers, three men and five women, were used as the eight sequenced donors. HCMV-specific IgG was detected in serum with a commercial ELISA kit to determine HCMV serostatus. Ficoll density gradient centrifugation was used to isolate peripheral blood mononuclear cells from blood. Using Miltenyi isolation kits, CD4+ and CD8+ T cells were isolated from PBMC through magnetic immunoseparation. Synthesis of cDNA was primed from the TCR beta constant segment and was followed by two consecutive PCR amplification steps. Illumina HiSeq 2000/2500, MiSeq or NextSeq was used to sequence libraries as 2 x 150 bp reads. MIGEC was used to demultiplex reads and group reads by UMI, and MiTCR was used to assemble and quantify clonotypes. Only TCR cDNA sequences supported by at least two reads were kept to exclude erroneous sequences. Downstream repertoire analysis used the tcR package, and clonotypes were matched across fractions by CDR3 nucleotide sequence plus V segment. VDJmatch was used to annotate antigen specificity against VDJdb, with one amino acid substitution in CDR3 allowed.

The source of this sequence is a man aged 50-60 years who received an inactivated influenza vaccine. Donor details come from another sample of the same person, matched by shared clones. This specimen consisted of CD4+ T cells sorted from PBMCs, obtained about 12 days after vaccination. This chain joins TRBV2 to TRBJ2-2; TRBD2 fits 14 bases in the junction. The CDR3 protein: CASSEETSGGAGTGELFF. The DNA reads TGTGCCAGCAGTGAAGAGACTAGCGGGGGGGCGGGCACCGGGGAGCTGTTTTTT.